The TCR beta chain described here comes from a study of shared clonotypes between healthy human individuals. Sequenced by immunoSEQ multiplex PCR; TCRdb stores in-frame clones only, minus some. The sample lists some 2,500,000 clones; approximately 94% were seen once. The sample comprised naive CD4+ T cells from PBMCs. Subset here: CD45RA+ positively selected. The clonotype comes from a man aged 18 to 35 in good health. Some clones in this sample may be carry-over from other donors' samples.

As DNA, the CDR3 is TGCGCCAGCACAACGGGAGCCGGCCGGCACGGGGAGCTGTTTTTT. Protein sequence: CASTTGAGRHGELFF. The V gene is TRBV5-1, the J gene TRBJ2-2; possibly TRBD2 for D (6 bases). The germline V gene has CDR1 SGHRS and CDR2 YFSETQ. The CDR3 sequence is 15 residues long. The V and J ends lost 6 bases and 7 bases respectively, with 19 bases between them.